This TCR beta chain came from a study of vaccination and CD4 T cells after COVID-19. On the study more broadly: Convalescent individuals numbered four females and six males, two being Hispanic.

Treatment meaning: approximately nine-day PBMC culture with coronavirus spike peptide pools or control peptides (ViraFEST assay). It was before the COVID-19 pandemic (2011-2018) that the unexposed donor's CD4+ T cells were collected. Expansion of antigen-specific T cells with peptide pools by ViraFEST preceded sequencing of TCRs. It was SARS-CoV-2 S/N and four cold-coronavirus spikes that probed unexposed-donor CD4+ T cells, cells permitting. In regard to this clonotype: Its antigen is not known.

Cultured CD4+ T cells had their DNA profiled by the Oncomine TCR Beta short-read assay. It was from cultured CD4+ T cells that genomic DNA was extracted. In TCRdb, the PCR reads were re-called with MiXCR into one record per CDR3 protein. Of 9,100 or so distinct CDR3 sequences listed, 40% to 55% are singletons. This CDR3 has 14 amino acids. J was trimmed by 8 bases and V by 8 bases; bases with no gene match: 10. The germline CDR1 and CDR2 sequences are SNHLY and FYNNEI. The clonotype originates from a human donor in good health. Sequencing input: CD4+ T cells from blood, cultured in vitro. This chain joins TRBV2 and TRBJ2-1; 9 bases map to TRBD1. The CDR3 DNA sequence: TGTGCCAGCGGACAGGGGTTTTTAGTGGATGAGCAGTTCTTC. Residues: CASGQGFLVDEQFF.